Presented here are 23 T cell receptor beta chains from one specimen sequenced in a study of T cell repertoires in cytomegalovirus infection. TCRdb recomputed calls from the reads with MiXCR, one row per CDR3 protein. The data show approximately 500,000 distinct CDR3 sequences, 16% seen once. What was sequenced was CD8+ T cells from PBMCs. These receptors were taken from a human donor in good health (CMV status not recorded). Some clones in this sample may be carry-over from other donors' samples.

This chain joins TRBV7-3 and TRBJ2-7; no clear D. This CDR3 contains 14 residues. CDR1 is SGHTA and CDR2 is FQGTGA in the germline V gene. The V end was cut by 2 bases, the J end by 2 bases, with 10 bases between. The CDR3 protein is CASSLGQLPYEQYF. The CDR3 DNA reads TGTGCCAGCAGCTTAGGGCAGTTACCCTACGAGCAGTACTTC.

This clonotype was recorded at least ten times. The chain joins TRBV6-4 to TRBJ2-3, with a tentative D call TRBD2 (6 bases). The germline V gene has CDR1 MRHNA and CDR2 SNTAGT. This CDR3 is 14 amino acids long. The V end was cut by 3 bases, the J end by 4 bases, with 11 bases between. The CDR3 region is CASSEGLSADTQYF. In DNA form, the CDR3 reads TGTGCCAGCAGTGAAGGACTATCTGCAGATACGCAGTATTTT.

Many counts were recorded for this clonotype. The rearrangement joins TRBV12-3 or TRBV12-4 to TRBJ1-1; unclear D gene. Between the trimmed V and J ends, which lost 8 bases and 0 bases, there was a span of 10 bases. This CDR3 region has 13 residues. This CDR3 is CASEEGLNTEAFF. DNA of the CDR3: TGTGCCAGCGAGGAAGGGCTGAACACTGAAGCTTTCTTT.

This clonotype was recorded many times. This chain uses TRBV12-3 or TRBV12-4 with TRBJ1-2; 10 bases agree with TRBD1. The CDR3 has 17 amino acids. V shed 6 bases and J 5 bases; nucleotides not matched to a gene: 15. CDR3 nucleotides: TGTGCCAGCAGGTTTAGCGGGGACAGGGGAGAATGGTATGGCTACACCTTC. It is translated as CASRFSGDRGEWYGYTF.

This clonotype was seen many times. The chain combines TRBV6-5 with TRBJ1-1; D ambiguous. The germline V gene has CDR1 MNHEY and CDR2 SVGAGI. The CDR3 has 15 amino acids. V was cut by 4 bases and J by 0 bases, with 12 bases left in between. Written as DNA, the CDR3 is TGTGCCAGCAGTTCCCCGTCTAGCGTGAACACTGAAGCTTTCTTT. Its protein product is CASSSPSSVNTEAFF.

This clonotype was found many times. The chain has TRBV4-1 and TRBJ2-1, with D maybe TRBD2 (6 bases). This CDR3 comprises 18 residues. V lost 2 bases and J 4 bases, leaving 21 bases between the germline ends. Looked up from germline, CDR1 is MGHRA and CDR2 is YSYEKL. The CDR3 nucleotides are TGCGCCAGCAGCCAAAGGTTACAGCGGGCCCCGAGGTACAATGAGCAGTTCTTC. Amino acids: CASSQRLQRAPRYNEQFF.

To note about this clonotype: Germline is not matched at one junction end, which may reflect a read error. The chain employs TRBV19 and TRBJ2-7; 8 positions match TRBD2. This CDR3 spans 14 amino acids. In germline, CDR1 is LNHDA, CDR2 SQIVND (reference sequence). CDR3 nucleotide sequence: TGTGCCTGTAGTTCGGGACTAGGAACCTACGAGCAGTACTTC. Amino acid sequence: CACSSGLGTYEQYF.

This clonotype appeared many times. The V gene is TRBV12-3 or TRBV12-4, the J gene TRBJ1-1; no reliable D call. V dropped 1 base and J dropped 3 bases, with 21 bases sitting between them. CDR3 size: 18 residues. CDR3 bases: TGTGCCAGCAGTTTAGAGGCGGGTATTTGGGGAAGGGACACTGAAGCTTTCTTT. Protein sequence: CASSLEAGIWGRDTEAFF.

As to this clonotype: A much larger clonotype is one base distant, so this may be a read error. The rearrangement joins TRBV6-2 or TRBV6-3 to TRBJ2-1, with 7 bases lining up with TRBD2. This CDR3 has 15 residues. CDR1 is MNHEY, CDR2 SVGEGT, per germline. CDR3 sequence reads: CASSPWGGGYNEQVF. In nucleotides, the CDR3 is TGTGCCAGCAGTCCTTGGGGGGGAGGGTACAATGAGCAGGTCTTC.

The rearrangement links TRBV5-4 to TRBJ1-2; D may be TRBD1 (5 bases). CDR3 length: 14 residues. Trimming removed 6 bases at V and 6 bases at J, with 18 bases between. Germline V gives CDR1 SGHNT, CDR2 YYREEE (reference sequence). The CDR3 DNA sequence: TGTGCCAGCAACCCAGACCGGGGGGAGGATGGCTACACCTTC. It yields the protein CASNPDRGEDGYTF.

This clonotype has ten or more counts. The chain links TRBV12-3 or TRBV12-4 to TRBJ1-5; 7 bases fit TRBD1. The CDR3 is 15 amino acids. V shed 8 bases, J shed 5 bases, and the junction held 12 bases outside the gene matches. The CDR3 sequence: CASSRGNQGHQPQHF. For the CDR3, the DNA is TGTGCCAGCTCCAGGGGGAACCAGGGGCATCAGCCCCAGCATTTT.

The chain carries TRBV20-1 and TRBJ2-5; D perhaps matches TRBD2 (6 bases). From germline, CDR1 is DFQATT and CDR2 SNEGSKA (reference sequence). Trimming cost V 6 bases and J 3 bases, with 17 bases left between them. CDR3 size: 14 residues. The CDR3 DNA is TGCAGTGCCATCCCCCGGGACTCAGAAGAGACCCAGTACTTC. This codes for CSAIPRDSEETQYF.

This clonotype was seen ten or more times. The CDR3 sequence is CASSVPVPNQPQHF. The CDR3 region has the DNA TGTGCCAGCAGTGTCCCAGTACCCAATCAGCCCCAGCATTTT. The rearrangement joins TRBV6-6 to TRBJ1-5; D gene unclear. Germline values: CDR1 MNHNY, CDR2 SVGAGI (reference sequence). This CDR3 has 14 amino acids. V was pared by 5 bases and J by 3 bases, with 11 bases between.

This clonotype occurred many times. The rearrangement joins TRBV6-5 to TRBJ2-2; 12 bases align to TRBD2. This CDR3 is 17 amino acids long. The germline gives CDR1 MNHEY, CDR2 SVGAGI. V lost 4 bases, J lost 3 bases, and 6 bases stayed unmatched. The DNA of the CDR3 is TGTGCCAGCAGTTCCTGGACTAGCGGGATCTACACCGGGGAGCTGTTTTTT. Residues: CASSSWTSGIYTGELFF.

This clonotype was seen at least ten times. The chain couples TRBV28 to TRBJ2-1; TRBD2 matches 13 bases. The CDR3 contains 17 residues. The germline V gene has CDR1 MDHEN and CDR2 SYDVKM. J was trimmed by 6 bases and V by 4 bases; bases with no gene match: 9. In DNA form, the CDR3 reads TGTGCCAGCAGTTCGTGGACTAGCGGGAGCCTCGGCAATGAGCAGTTCTTC. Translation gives CASSSWTSGSLGNEQFF.

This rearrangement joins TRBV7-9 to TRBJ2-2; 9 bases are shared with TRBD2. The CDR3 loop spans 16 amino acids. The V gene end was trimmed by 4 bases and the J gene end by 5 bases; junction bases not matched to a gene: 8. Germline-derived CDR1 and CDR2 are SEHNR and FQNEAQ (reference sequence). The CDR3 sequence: CASSYAGTSPTGELFF. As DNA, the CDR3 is TGTGCCAGCAGCTACGCCGGGACTAGCCCTACCGGGGAGCTGTTTTTT.

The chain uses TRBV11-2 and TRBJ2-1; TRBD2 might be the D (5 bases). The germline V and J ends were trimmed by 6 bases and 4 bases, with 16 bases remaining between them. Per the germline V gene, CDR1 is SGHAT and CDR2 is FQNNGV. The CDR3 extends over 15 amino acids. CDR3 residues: CASRISTWTYNEQFF. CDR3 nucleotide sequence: TGTGCCAGCAGGATATCGACTTGGACTTACAATGAGCAGTTCTTC.

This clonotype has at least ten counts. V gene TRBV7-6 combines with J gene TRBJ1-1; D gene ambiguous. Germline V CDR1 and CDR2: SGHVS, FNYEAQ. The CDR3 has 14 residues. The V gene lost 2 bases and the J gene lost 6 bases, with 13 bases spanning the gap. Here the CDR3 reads CASSLSREVAEAFF. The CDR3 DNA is TGTGCCAGCAGCTTATCGAGGGAAGTGGCTGAAGCTTTCTTT.

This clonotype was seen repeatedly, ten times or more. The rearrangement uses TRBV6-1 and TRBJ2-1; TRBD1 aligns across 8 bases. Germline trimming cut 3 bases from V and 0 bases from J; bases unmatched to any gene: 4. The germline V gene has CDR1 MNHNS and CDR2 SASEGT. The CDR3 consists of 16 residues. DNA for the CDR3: TGTGCCAGCAGTGAGGGACAGGCAAACTCCTACAATGAGCAGTTCTTC. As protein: CASSEGQANSYNEQFF.

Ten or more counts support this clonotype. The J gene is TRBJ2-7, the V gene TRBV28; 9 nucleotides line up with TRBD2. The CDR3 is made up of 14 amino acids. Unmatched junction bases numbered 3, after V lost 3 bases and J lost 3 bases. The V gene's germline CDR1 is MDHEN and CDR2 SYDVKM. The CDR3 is CASSFQAGGYEQYF. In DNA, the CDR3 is TGTGCCAGCAGTTTCCAAGCGGGGGGCTACGAGCAGTACTTC.

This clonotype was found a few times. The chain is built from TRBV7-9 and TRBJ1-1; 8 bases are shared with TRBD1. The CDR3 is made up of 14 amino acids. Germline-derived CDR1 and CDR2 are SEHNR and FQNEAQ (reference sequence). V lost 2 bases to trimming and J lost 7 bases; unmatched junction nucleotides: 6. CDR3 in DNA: TGTGCCAGCAGCTTAAAGGACAGGGCCCTTGAAGCTTTCTTT. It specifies CASSLKDRALEAFF.

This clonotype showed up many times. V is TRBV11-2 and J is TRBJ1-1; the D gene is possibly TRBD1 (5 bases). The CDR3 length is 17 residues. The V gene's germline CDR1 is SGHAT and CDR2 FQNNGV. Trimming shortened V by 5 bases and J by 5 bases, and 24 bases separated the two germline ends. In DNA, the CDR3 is TGTGCCAGCAGCCCCCCCCCCACAGGACCCGGGGAGACTGAAGCTTTCTTT. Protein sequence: CASSPPPTGPGETEAFF.

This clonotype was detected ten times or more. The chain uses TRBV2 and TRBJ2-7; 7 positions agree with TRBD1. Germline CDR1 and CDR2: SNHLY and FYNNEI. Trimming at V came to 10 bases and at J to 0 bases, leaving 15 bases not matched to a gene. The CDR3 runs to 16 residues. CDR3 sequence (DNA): TGTGCCATCACAAACCGTAACCGGGACAGCTCCTACGAGCAGTACTTC. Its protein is CAITNRNRDSSYEQYF.